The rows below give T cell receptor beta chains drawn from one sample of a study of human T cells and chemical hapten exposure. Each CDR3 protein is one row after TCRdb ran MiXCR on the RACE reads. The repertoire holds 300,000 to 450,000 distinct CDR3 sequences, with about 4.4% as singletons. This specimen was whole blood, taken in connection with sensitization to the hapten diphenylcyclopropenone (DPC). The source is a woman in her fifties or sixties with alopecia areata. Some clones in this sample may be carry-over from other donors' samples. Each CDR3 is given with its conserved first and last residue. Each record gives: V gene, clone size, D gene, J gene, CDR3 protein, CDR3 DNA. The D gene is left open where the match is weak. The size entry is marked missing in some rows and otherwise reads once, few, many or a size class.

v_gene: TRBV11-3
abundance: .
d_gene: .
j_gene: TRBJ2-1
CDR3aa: CASSLDLAQYNEQFF
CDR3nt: TGTGCCAGCAGCTTAGATTTAGCGCAGTACAATGAGCAGTTCTTC

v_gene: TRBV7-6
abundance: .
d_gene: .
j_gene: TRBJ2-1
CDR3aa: CASSFLERNEQFF
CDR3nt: TGTGCCAGCAGCTTCCTGGAACGCAATGAGCAGTTCTTC

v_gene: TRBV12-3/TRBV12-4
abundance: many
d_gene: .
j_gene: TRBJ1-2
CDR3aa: CASSSGGYTF
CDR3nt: TGTGCCAGCAGCTCGGGGGGCTACACCTTC

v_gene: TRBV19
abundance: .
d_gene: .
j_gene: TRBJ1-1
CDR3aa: CASSWGIEAFF
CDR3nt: TGTGCCAGTAGTTGGGGGATTGAAGCTTTCTTT

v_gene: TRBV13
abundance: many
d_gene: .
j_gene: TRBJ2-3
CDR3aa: CASSWGPTDTQYF
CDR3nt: TGTGCCAGCAGCTGGGGCCCAACAGATACGCAGTATTTT

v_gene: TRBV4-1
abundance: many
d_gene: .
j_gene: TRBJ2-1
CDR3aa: CASSQDRIEQFF
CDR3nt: TGCGCCAGCAGCCAAGATCGGATAGAGCAGTTCTTC

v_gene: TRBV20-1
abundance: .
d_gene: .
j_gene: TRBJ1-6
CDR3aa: CSARRGTPLHF
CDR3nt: TGCAGTGCCAGAAGAGGAACACCCCTCCACTTT

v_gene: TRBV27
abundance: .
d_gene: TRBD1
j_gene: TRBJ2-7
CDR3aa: CATSGTDSYEQYF
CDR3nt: TGTGCCACCTCCGGGACAGACTCCTACGAGCAGTACTTC

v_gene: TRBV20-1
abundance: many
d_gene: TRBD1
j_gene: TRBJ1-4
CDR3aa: CSARGLQGAYEKLFF
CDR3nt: TGCAGTGCTAGGGGTTTACAGGGGGCCTATGAAAAACTGTTTTTT

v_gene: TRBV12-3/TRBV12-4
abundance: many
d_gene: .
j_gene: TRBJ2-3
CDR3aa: CAGGQGGTDTQYF
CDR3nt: TGTGCCGGAGGCCAGGGCGGCACAGATACGCAGTATTTT

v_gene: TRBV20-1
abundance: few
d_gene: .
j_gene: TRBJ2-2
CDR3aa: CSASSGQANTGELFF
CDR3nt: TGCAGTGCTAGCTCCGGTCAGGCGAACACCGGGGAGCTGTTTTTT

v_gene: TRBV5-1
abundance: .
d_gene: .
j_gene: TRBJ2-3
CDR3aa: CASSIRGTTDTQYF
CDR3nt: TGCGCCAGCAGCATTCGGGGGACCACAGATACGCAGTATTTT

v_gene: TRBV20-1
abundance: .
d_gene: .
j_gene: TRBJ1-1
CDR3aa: CSASPDSEAFF
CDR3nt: TGCAGTGCTTCCCCGGACTCCGAAGCTTTCTTT

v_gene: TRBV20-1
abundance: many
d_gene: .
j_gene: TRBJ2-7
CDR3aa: CSAREVLSGYEQYF
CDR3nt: TGCAGTGCTAGAGAGGTTTTGTCGGGCTACGAGCAGTACTTC

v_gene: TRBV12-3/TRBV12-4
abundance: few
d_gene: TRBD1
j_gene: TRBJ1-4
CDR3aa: CASSLTGVEEKLFF
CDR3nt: TGTGCCAGCAGTTTGACAGGGGTAGAGGAAAAACTGTTTTTT

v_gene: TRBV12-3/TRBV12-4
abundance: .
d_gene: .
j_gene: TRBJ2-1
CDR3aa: CASSLGKFDEQFF
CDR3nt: TGTGCCAGCAGTTTAGGGAAGTTTGATGAGCAGTTCTTC

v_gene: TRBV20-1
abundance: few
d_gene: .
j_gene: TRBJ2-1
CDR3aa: CSARDKTGISYNEQFF
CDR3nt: TGCAGTGCTAGAGATAAGACGGGCATCTCCTACAATGAGCAGTTCTTC

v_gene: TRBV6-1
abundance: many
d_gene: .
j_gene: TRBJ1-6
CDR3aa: CASSELMRTISPLHF
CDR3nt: TGTGCCAGCAGTGAACTCATGCGGACAATTTCACCCCTCCACTTT

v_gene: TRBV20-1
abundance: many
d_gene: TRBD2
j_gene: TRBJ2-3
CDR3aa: CSARDSSGGTDTQYF
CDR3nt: TGCAGTGCTAGAGATAGTAGCGGGGGCACAGATACGCAGTATTTT

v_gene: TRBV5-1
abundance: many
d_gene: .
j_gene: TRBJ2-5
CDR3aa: CASSLFELWETQYF
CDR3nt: TGCGCCAGCAGCTTGTTCGAGCTTTGGGAGACCCAGTACTTC

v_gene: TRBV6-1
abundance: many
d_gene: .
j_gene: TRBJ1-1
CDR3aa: CASSVTQGSEAFF
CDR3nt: TGTGCCAGCAGTGTAACTCAGGGGTCTGAAGCTTTCTTT

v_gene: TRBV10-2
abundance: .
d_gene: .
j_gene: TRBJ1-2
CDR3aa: CASSESGAGNYGYTF
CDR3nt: TGCGCCAGCAGTGAGTCCGGCGCGGGGAACTATGGCTACACCTTC

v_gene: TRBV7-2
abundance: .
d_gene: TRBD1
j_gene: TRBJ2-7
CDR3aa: CASSQRDSLYEQYF
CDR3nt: TGTGCCAGCAGCCAACGGGACAGTTTATACGAGCAGTACTTC

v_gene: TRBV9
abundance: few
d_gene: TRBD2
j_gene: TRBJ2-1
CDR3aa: CASSALAGVYNEQFF
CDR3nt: TGTGCCAGCAGCGCCCTAGCGGGGGTTTACAATGAGCAGTTCTTC

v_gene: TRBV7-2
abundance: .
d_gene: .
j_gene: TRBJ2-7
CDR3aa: CASSSGESYEQYF
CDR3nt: TGTGCCAGCAGTTCGGGAGAAAGCTACGAGCAGTACTTC

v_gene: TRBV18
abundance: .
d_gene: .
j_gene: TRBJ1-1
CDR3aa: CASSPQGTGNTEAFF
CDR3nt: TGTGCCAGCTCCCCACAGGGAACAGGGAACACTGAAGCTTTCTTT

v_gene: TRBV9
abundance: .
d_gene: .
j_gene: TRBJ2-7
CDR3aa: CASSLQRFSYEQYF
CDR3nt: TGTGCCAGCAGCCTCCAGCGGTTCTCCTACGAGCAGTACTTC

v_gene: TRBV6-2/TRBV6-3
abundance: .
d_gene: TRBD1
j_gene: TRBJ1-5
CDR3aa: CASTYPTGVQHF
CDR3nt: TGTGCCAGCACCTACCCCACAGGGGTCCAGCATTTT

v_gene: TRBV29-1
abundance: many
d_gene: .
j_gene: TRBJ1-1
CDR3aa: CSAELNTEAFF
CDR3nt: TGCAGCGCCGAGTTGAACACTGAAGCTTTCTTT

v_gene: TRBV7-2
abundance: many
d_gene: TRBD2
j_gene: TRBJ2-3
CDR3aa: CASHPRTSGGADTQYF
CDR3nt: TGTGCCAGCCACCCTCGGACTAGCGGGGGGGCAGATACGCAGTATTTT

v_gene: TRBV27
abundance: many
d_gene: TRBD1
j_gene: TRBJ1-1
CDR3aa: CASGNGQAAEAFF
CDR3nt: TGTGCCAGCGGAAATGGACAGGCGGCTGAAGCTTTCTTT

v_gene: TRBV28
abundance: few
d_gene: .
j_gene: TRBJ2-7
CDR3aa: CASSPLRTYEQYF
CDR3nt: TGTGCCAGCAGCCCACTACGGACCTACGAGCAGTACTTC

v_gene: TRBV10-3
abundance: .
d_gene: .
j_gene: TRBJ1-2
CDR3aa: CAISESRSNYGYTF
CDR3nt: TGTGCCATCAGTGAATCCAGATCTAACTATGGCTACACCTTC

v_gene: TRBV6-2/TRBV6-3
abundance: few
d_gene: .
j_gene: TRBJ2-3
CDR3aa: CASSYSTGTSDTQYF
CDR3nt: TGTGCCAGCAGTTACTCGACGGGAACTTCGGATACGCAGTATTTT

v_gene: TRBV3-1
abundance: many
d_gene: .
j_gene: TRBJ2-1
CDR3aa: CASSPQRNNEQFF
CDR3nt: TGTGCCAGCAGCCCCCAGCGGAACAATGAGCAGTTCTTC

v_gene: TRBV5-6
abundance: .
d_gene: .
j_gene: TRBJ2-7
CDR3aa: CASSPGTYPREQYF
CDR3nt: TGTGCCAGCAGCCCCGGGACATACCCTAGAGAGCAGTACTTC

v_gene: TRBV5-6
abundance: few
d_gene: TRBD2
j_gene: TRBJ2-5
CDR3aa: CASSPGLAGGLETQYF
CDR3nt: TGTGCCAGCAGTCCGGGACTAGCGGGGGGACTTGAGACCCAGTACTTC

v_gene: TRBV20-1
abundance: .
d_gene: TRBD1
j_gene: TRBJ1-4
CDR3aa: CSALGTENEKLFF
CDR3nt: TGCAGTGCCCTGGGGACAGAGAATGAAAAACTGTTTTTT

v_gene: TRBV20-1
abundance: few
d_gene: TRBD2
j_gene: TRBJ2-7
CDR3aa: CSARDGTSGSHEQYF
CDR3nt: TGCAGTGCTAGAGACGGGACTAGCGGGAGCCACGAGCAGTACTTC

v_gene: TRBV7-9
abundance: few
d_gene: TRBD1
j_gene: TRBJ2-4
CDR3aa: CASSARQGNLAKNIQYF
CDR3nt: TGTGCCAGCAGCGCTAGACAGGGAAACTTAGCCAAAAACATTCAGTACTTC

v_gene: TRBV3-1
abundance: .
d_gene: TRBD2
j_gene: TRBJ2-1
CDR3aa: CASSQGASGRGEQFF
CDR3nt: TGTGCCAGCAGCCAAGGGGCTAGCGGGAGGGGCGAGCAGTTCTTC

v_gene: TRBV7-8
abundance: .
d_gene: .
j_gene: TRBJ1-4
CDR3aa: CASSFVPGEKLFF
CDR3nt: TGTGCCAGCAGCTTTGTACCCGGCGAAAAACTGTTTTTT

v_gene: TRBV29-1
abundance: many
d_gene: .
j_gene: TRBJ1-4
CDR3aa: CSVITTNEKLFF
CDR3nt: TGCAGCGTTATCACAACTAATGAAAAACTGTTTTTT

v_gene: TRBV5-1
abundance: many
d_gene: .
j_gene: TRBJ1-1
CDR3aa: CASTAAGLNTEAFF
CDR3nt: TGCGCCAGCACCGCGGCGGGGTTGAACACTGAAGCTTTCTTT

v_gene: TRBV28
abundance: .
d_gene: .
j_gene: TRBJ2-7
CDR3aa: CASSYYSPSTSYEQYF
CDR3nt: TGTGCCAGCAGTTATTACAGCCCAAGTACTTCCTACGAGCAGTACTTC

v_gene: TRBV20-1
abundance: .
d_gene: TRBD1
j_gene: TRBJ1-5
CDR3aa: CSAQDRGGNQPQHF
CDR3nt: TGCAGTGCTCAAGACAGGGGTGGCAATCAGCCCCAGCATTTT

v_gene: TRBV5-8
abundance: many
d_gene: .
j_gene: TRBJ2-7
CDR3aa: CASSHVNSYEQYF
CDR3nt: TGTGCCAGCAGCCACGTCAACTCCTACGAGCAGTACTTC